The 14 T cell receptor beta chains below come from one sample, sequenced in a study of blood T cell repertoires in COVID-19. Clones were read by immunoSEQ multiplex PCR, and TCRdb kept only the in-frame ones, dropping some. The sample shows about 49,000 clones, roughly four fifths of them seen only once. The sequenced sample was peripheral blood. These receptors all stem from a woman aged 55-69 years with acute or convalescent COVID-19.

The rearrangement links TRBV28 to TRBJ1-6; 8 bases are a match to TRBD1. The CDR3 loop spans 15 amino acids. The germline V gene has CDR1 MDHEN and CDR2 SYDVKM. V shed 6 bases, J shed 7 bases, and the junction held 8 bases outside the gene matches. This CDR3 is CASRHWDRTNSPLHF. The CDR3 region has the DNA TGTGCCAGCAGGCACTGGGACAGGACCAATTCACCCCTCCACTTT.

As concerns this clone: Other DNA sequences in the sample encode the same CDR3. The J gene is TRBJ2-5, the V gene TRBV7-9, with 12 bases fitting TRBD1. The germline CDR1 and CDR2 sequences are SEHNR and FQNEAQ (reference sequence). The CDR3 loop spans 16 amino acids. Trimming took 1 base from V and 2 from J; bases not matched to a gene: 2. The CDR3 nucleotides are TGTGCCAGCAGCTTAGGGGACAGGGGGCAACAAGAGACCCAGTACTTC. Translation gives CASSLGDRGQQETQYF. The complete variable domain, with remaining parts taken from reference TRBV7-9 and TRBJ2-5, reads DTGVSQNPRHKITKRGQNVTFRCDPISEHNRLYWYRQTLGQGPEFLTYFQNEAQLEKSRLLSDRFSAERPKGSFSTLEIQRTEQGDSAMYLCASSLGDRGQQETQYFGPGTRLLVL.

J is TRBJ1-1 and V is TRBV29-1; no definite D call. Trimming shortened V by 7 bases and J by 6 bases, and 12 bases separated the two germline ends. In germline, CDR1 is SQVTM, CDR2 ANQGSEA. This CDR3 region has 11 residues. CDR3 in amino acids: CSGGEAAEAFF. The CDR3 region has the DNA TGCAGCGGGGGAGAGGCGGCTGAAGCTTTCTTT. The whole variable domain, remainder taken from reference TRBV29-1 and TRBJ1-1, is SAVISQKPSRDICQRGTSLTIQCQVDSQVTMMFWYRQQPGQSLTLIATANQGSEATYESGFVIDKFPISRPNLTFSTLTVSNMSPEDSSIYLCSGGEAAEAFFGQGTRLTVV.

The V and J genes are TRBV29-1 and TRBJ1-1, with no clear D. V lost 4 bases, J lost 4 bases, and 10 bases lay in between. The CDR3 loop spans 12 amino acids. Germline V gene lookup returns CDR1 SQVTM and CDR2 ANQGSEA. CDR3 coding DNA: TGCAGCGTTGTCGGGGTCGGCACTGAAGCTTTCTTT. Its protein product is CSVVGVGTEAFF.

CDR3 in amino acids: CASSLVGTGAGNTIYF. As DNA, the CDR3 is TGTGCCAGCAGCTTAGTCGGGACAGGGGCTGGAAACACCATATATTTT. This rearrangement joins TRBV11-2 to TRBJ1-3; TRBD1 aligns across 10 bases. The CDR3 runs to 16 residues. The ends lost 1 base at V and 2 bases at J; junction bases unmatched: 2. CDR1 is SGHAT, CDR2 FQNNGV, per germline.

This clone was observed a few times. The chain links TRBV24-1 to TRBJ2-7; D may be TRBD2 (5 bases). CDR1 and CDR2 (germline): KGHDR, SFDVKD. V was clipped by 2 bases and J by 5 bases, with 15 bases between them. The CDR3 is made up of 15 amino acids. DNA of the CDR3: TGTGCCACCAGTGATTCGCGTGGAGGTTTCGACGAGCAGTACTTC. This translates into CATSDSRGGFDEQYF.

This chain uses TRBV6-5 with TRBJ2-3; TRBD2 agrees at 10 bases. This CDR3 comprises 14 residues. V lost 6 bases, J lost 7 bases, and 7 bases stayed unmatched. Germline loops: CDR1 MNHEY, CDR2 SVGAGI. The CDR3 DNA reads as TGTGCCAGCAGACTTAGCGGGGGGCCGAATACGCAGTATTTT. It translates to CASRLSGGPNTQYF.

J is TRBJ2-5 and V is TRBV5-1; 10 bases align to TRBD2. J gave up 5 bases and V 2 bases, and 9 bases lay outside the gene matches. This CDR3 is 16 amino acids long. Germline V gene data show CDR1 as SGHRS and CDR2 as YFSETQ. In DNA form, the CDR3 reads TGCGCCAGCAGCTTAGCGGGAGGGCCCAGGGGTGAGACCCAGTACTTC. Its translation is CASSLAGGPRGETQYF.

V usage is TRBV7-2 and J usage is TRBJ1-2; a weak D match, TRBD1 (5 bases). Germline values: CDR1 SGHTA, CDR2 FQGNSA. Between the trimmed V and J ends, which lost 6 bases and 0 bases, there was a span of 8 bases. This CDR3 is 13 amino acids long. This chain's CDR3 is CASSRGANYGYTF. CDR3 bases: TGTGCCAGCAGTCGGGGGGCTAACTATGGCTACACCTTC. The whole variable domain, remainder taken from reference TRBV7-2 and TRBJ1-2, is GAGVSQSPSNKVTEKGKDVELRCDPISGHTALYWYRQSLGQGLEFLIYFQGNSAPDKSGLPSDRFSAERTGGSVSTLTIQRTQQEDSAVYLCASSRGANYGYTFGSGTRLTVV.

The gene calls are TRBV30 and TRBJ1-3; 8 nucleotides agree with TRBD1. This CDR3 is 14 amino acids long. The junction had 5 bases not matched to a gene; V was cut back by 4 bases and J by 3 bases. The germline V gene encodes CDR1 GTSNPN and CDR2 SVGIG (reference sequence). CDR3 region: CAWTLDRGGNTIYF. The DNA for the CDR3 is TGTGCCTGGACCCTTGACAGGGGTGGAAACACCATATATTTT.

The V and J genes are TRBV7-6 and TRBJ1-4, with D possibly being TRBD1 (6 bases). This CDR3 region has 15 residues. Germline CDR1 SGHVS, CDR2 FNYEAQ. V was pared by 6 bases and J by 8 bases, with 19 bases between. CDR3 amino acids: CASSFYAQGKEKLFF. The CDR3 coding sequence is TGTGCCAGCAGTTTCTACGCCCAGGGGAAGGAAAAACTGTTTTTT.

The CDR3 loop reads CAWSTRRGVSYEQYF. The DNA of the CDR3 is TGTGCCTGGAGTACCAGGCGGGGGGTTTCCTACGAGCAGTACTTC. The chain carries TRBV30 and TRBJ2-7; 8 bases map to TRBD2. The CDR3 spans 15 residues. V shed 2 bases, J shed 1 base, and the junction held 7 bases outside the gene matches. Germline V lookup: CDR1 GTSNPN, CDR2 SVGIG (reference sequence).

This clone was found a few times. The J gene is TRBJ2-2, the V gene TRBV29-1, with 11 bases lining up with TRBD1. The CDR3 runs to 14 residues. The germline V gene encodes CDR1 SQVTM and CDR2 ANQGSEA. J gave up 5 bases and V 7 bases, and 6 bases lay outside the gene matches. CDR3 residues: CSGRDRGTTGELFF. CDR3 bases: TGCAGCGGCCGGGACAGGGGGACGACCGGGGAGCTGTTTTTT.

J is TRBJ1-1 and V is TRBV7-3; the match to TRBD1 covers 8 bases. The V gene's germline CDR1 is SGHTA and CDR2 FQGTGA. V shed 3 bases, J shed 8 bases, and the junction held 5 bases outside the gene matches. The CDR3 has 13 residues. The CDR3 sequence: CASSLDRQGEAFF. The CDR3 nucleotides are TGTGCCAGCAGCTTGGACCGACAGGGGGAAGCTTTCTTT.